This T cell receptor beta chain comes out of a study of human thymus T cells (TCRdb year 2020). In the study overall: The study used roughly 8 infant thymus samples plus four related peripheral blood samples to characterize TCR alpha and beta repertoires. Donor ages ranged from about 6 to 250 days, and the cohort comprised more than 5 male and a couple of female infants.

The immunoSEQ multiplex PCR assay was used to amplify the TCRB and TCRAD loci from a standardized amount of quality-controlled genomic DNA. The amplicons spanned the V(D)J region and were long enough to cover the CDR3 and allow V and J genes to be identified. Through the commercial immunoSEQ service, the amplicons were sequenced on an Illumina platform. Per the authors' processing: Primer bias and sequencing errors were corrected as previously described, and TCRAD and TCRB were defined on the basis of the IMGT database. Analysis of the repertoires was done with immunoSEQ Analyzer 3.0 and VDJTools and included basic statistics, V/J segment usage, diversity estimates, rarefaction and pairwise overlap. Chao1, ChaoE, Efron-Thisted, Shannon and inverse Simpson indices were used to estimate diversity, which was also estimated on datasets down-sampled to the smallest sample. Repertoire overlap used strict matching of CDR3 nucleotide sequence, V gene and J gene, with Jaccard-based multidimensional scaling clustering. Entries here come from immuneACCESS through TCRdb and include only in-frame sequences with V and J called. Some clones fail to appear in such tables; in the studies checked, an unresolved V gene covers under half of the shortfall, and the cause of the remainder is unknown. The D gene and trimming were derived from the DNA, and the V and J assignments and clone size from that table. This sample gives 60,000 to 75,000 clones in total; roughly 94% of them show up just once. 0.03% to 0.035% of the sample is in the top ten clones.

Thymus tissue was collected as surgical resects that were removed during corrective cardiac surgery. In Finland, the donors were immunologically healthy infants who were having open corrective cardiac surgery for congenital heart defects. After being mechanically released from the tissue, thymocytes were kept at -70 degrees C in pellets of roughly 10-30 million cells. A QIAsymphony instrument was used to extract genomic DNA from the frozen cell pellets. The CDR3 starts with the cysteine, ends with the phenylalanine, and has 15 residues. The kept DNA is CDR3 alone, 45 bases in frame from the first base. V and J lose 5 bases and 0 bases, and a span of 14 bases separates them. As encoded in the germline V gene (reference sequence), CDR1 is GTSNPN while CDR2 is SVGIG. Results and caveats for the whole study, not just this receptor: The related research reported highly overlapping thymic TCR repertoires among unrelated individuals. On average, roughly 810,000 unique TCRB clonotypes were obtained from thymus samples, compared with roughly 84,000 from blood samples. Both the thymic and the peripheral blood repertoires appeared to show biased V and J gene segment usage.

Concerning this clone: Its antigen remains unidentified. No clone much larger than this one lies a single base away; base qualities are absent.

This TCR came from a girl under two years old with a congenital heart defect but otherwise immunologically healthy. The chain uses TRBV30 and TRBJ2-1; a tentative D call is TRBD2 (5 bases match). Sequenced sample: thymus tissue. The encoded CDR3 is CAWGEGRSSYNEQFF. The DNA sequence is as follows: TGTGCCTGGGGTGAGGGCAGGAGCTCCTACAATGAGCAGTTCTTC.